The next 6 T cell receptor beta chains were all read from a single sample in a study of OX40 agonist ivuxolimab in advanced cancers. Repertoires were generated with immunoSEQ multiplex PCR, while TCRdb's copy carries only in-frame clones and drops some. The data hold 60,000 to 85,000 clones, with around four fifths observed a single time. The material was CD4+ or CD8+ T cells sorted from blood, obtained in a trial of the OX40 agonist ivuxolimab. All receptors derive from an adult with an advanced solid tumor such as melanoma, head and neck, liver or kidney cancer.

In its sample, this clone was seen a few times. This chain uses TRBV28 with TRBJ1-2; no firm D call. V was cut by 6 bases and J by 3 bases, with 14 bases left in between. This CDR3 comprises 14 residues. Germline values: CDR1 MDHEN, CDR2 SYDVKM. The CDR3 spells CASRGEGRYYGYTF. The DNA for the CDR3 is TGTGCCAGCAGAGGAGAGGGTCGATACTATGGCTACACCTTC.

The gene calls are TRBV28 and TRBJ2-7; 11 nucleotides align to TRBD1. Germline assignment: CDR1 MDHEN and CDR2 SYDVKM. The CDR3 is 15 residues long. J was trimmed by 6 bases and V by 6 bases; bases with no gene match: 10. The CDR3 protein is CASSYRDRGIGEQYF. The CDR3 DNA follows: TGTGCCAGCAGCTATAGGGACAGGGGGATCGGCGAGCAGTACTTC. The full variable domain, its missing parts supplied by reference TRBV28 and TRBJ2-7, is DVKVTQSSRYLVKRTGEKVFLECVQDMDHENMFWYRQDPGLGLRLIYFSYDVKMKEKGDIPEGYSVSREKKERFSLILESASTNQTSMYLCASSYRDRGIGEQYFGPGTRLTVT.

This clone was counted a few times. The rearrangement links TRBV6-1 to TRBJ1-2, with D unresolved. The V gene lost 5 bases and the J gene lost 4 bases, with 5 bases spanning the gap. The germline CDR1 and CDR2 sequences are MNHNS and SASEGT. The CDR3 runs to 11 residues. CDR3 loop: CASSPSYGYTF. DNA of the CDR3: TGTGCCAGCAGTCCCTCCTATGGCTACACCTTC.

This clone was seen more than once but under ten times. This chain joins TRBV11-3 and TRBJ2-7, with a tentative D call TRBD2 (6 bases). The CDR3 covers 14 residues. Per germline, CDR1 SGHNT and CDR2 YENEEA. V dropped 3 bases and J dropped 6 bases, with 15 bases sitting between them. CDR3 DNA: TGTGCCAGCAGCTTCGGGAGTGGTCGGAGCGAGCAGTACTTC. Its protein product is CASSFGSGRSEQYF.

V is TRBV9 and J is TRBJ2-4, with 9 bases matching TRBD1. V lost 3 bases, J lost 9 bases, and 10 bases stayed unmatched. The CDR3 totals 15 residues. The V gene's germline CDR1 is SGDLS and CDR2 YYNGEE. The chain's CDR3 is CASSAESGTGSIQYF. The CDR3 nucleotides read TGTGCCAGCAGCGCGGAATCCGGGACAGGGTCCATTCAGTACTTC.

The chain joins TRBV27 to TRBJ2-4, with D maybe TRBD2 (6 bases). The germline V gene encodes CDR1 MNHEY and CDR2 SMNVEV (reference sequence). The V gene lost 3 bases and the J gene lost 0 bases, with 21 bases spanning the gap. The CDR3 has 19 residues. The chain's CDR3 is CASSLEGPQNFVAKNIQYF. The CDR3 DNA reads TGTGCCAGCAGTTTGGAGGGGCCCCAAAATTTTGTAGCCAAAAACATTCAGTACTTC.